The 21 T cell receptor beta chains below all came from one sample that was sequenced in a study of cytomegalovirus exposure and HLA in healthy donors. PCR used 60 Vbeta primers and 13 Jbeta primers. The repertoire was sequenced with immunoSEQ multiplex PCR; TCRdb's copy has only in-frame clones and lacks some. The sample comprises about 90,000 clones, 50% to 80% of which are singletons, and around 4% rests with the top ten. Sequenced sample: PBMCs. These receptors were obtained from a man aged 25-40 years in good health and CMV-seronegative.

There are a few counts of this clone. V gene TRBV11-1 combines with J gene TRBJ2-2; TRBD1 is a possible D gene (6 bases). Deletions cut 5 bases from V and 6 bases from J, with 16 bases between. CDR1 and CDR2 from the germline V gene are SGHAT and FQDESV (reference sequence). The CDR3 consists of 15 residues. CDR3 region: CASSTPGAVPGELFF. In DNA, the CDR3 is TGTGCCAGCAGCACACCAGGGGCAGTGCCCGGGGAGCTGTTTTTT. Supplemented by reference TRBV11-1 and TRBJ2-2, the full variable domain reads EAEVAQSPRYKITEKSQAVAFWCDPISGHATLYWYRQILGQGPELLVQFQDESVVDDSQLPKDRFSAERLKGVDSTLKIQPAELGDSAMYLCASSTPGAVPGELFFGEGSRLTVL.

This clone was seen only a few times. This sequence joins TRBV7-2 and TRBJ1-1, with no clear D. The CDR3 is made up of 12 amino acids. Germline values: CDR1 SGHTA, CDR2 FQGNSA. Between the trimmed V and J ends, which lost 1 base and 4 bases, there was a span of 4 bases. The CDR3 spells CASSLVRTEAFF. The CDR3 bases are TGTGCCAGCAGCTTAGTCCGCACTGAAGCTTTCTTT.

This clone was counted between two and nine times. The gene calls are TRBV4-2 and TRBJ1-4, with D possibly TRBD1 on 6 matching bases. CDR1 is LGHNA, CDR2 YNFKEQ, per germline. The CDR3 is 17 amino acids. V was trimmed by 1 base and J by 7 bases, leaving 19 bases between them. The CDR3, as DNA: TGTGCCAGCAGCCAAGGGACCCTGACAGGCAGGAGTGAAAAACTGTTTTTT. It specifies CASSQGTLTGRSEKLFF.

This clone showed up just a few times. The J gene is TRBJ2-7, the V gene TRBV7-6; D is unresolved. This CDR3 comprises 12 residues. In germline, CDR1 is SGHVS, CDR2 FNYEAQ. V lost 6 bases to trimming and J lost 1 base, with 7 bases between them. This CDR3 is CASSPGSYEQYF. DNA of the CDR3: TGTGCCAGCAGTCCAGGTTCCTACGAGCAGTACTTC.

This chain links TRBV10-1 with TRBJ2-1, with 9 nucleotides matching TRBD2. The CDR3 spans 15 residues. The germline CDR1 and CDR2 sequences are WNHNN and SYGVQD (reference sequence). The ends lost 4 bases at V and 4 bases at J; junction bases unmatched: 5. CDR3 amino acids: CASSVGLAGYNEQFF. The CDR3 DNA reads TGCGCCAGCAGTGTAGGGCTAGCGGGGTACAATGAGCAGTTCTTC.

V is TRBV18 and J is TRBJ1-5; D possibly corresponds to TRBD1 (6 bases). The CDR3 is 13 residues long. Germline-derived CDR1 and CDR2 are KGHSH and LQKENI. V was clipped by 3 bases and J by 4 bases, with 7 bases between them. The CDR3 bases are TGTGCCAGCTCACCCACAGGGAATCAGCCCCAGCATTTT. It specifies CASSPTGNQPQHF.

The J gene is TRBJ1-4, the V gene TRBV19; D is unresolved. V was cut by 3 bases and J by 0 bases, with 11 bases left in between. The CDR3 runs 16 residues. Per germline, CDR1 LNHDA and CDR2 SQIVND (reference sequence). Here the CDR3 reads CASSIMADPTNEKLFF. In DNA, the CDR3 is TGTGCCAGTAGTATCATGGCGGATCCAACTAATGAAAAACTGTTTTTT.

The rearrangement links TRBV7-8 to TRBJ1-1, with D perhaps TRBD1 (5 bases). V was pared by 5 bases and J by 10 bases, with 11 bases between. The V gene's germline CDR1 is SGHVS and CDR2 FQNEAQ. The CDR3 extends over 11 amino acids. DNA of the CDR3: TGTGCCAGCAGCCCGGGGGGATCAGCTTTCTTT. Protein: CASSPGGSAFF.

CDR3 residues: CASRGQGAAYEQYF. The CDR3 coding sequence is TGTGCCAGCAGGGGGCAGGGGGCGGCCTACGAGCAGTACTTC. The chain combines TRBV2 with TRBJ2-7, with 8 bases fitting TRBD1. Per germline, CDR1 SNHLY and CDR2 FYNNEI. The CDR3 has 14 residues. The ends lost 6 bases at V and 2 bases at J; junction bases unmatched: 6.

The CDR3 here is CASNPTGGQETQYF. The CDR3 nucleotides are TGTGCCAGCAACCCCACGGGGGGGCAAGAGACCCAGTACTTC. This chain connects TRBV5-4 to TRBJ2-5, with 8 bases fitting TRBD2. CDR3 length equals 14 residues. Germline-derived CDR1 and CDR2 are SGHNT and YYREEE (reference sequence). J gave up 2 bases and V 6 bases, and 6 bases lay outside the gene matches.

The rearrangement uses TRBV29-1 and TRBJ2-4, with 7 bases lining up with TRBD1. Germline V gene lookup returns CDR1 SQVTM and CDR2 ANQGSEA. The CDR3 loop spans 15 amino acids. V lost 6 bases to trimming and J lost 3 bases; unmatched junction nucleotides: 11. CDR3: CSVAVPDRNKNIQYF. CDR3 DNA: TGCAGCGTCGCGGTTCCGGACAGGAACAAAAACATTCAGTACTTC.

This clone turned up a few times. The chain employs TRBV13 and TRBJ1-2; D uncertain. Germline V lookup: CDR1 PRHDT, CDR2 FYEKMQ (reference sequence). The V end lost 2 bases, the J end lost 4 bases, and 11 bases lay between the germline ends. CDR3 length: 14 amino acids. Here the CDR3 reads CASSLSETGYGYTF. DNA for the CDR3: TGTGCCAGCAGCTTAAGCGAGACGGGCTATGGCTACACCTTC. Full variable domain (missing parts from reference TRBV13 and TRBJ1-2): AAGVIQSPRHLIKEKRETATLKCYPIPRHDTVYWYQQGPGQDPQFLISFYEKMQSDKGSIPDRFSAQQFSDYHSELNMSSLELGDSALYFCASSLSETGYGYTFGSGTRLTVV.

The rearrangement uses TRBV9 and TRBJ2-1, with a possible D match to TRBD2 (5 bases). The CDR3 has 18 residues. The ends were cut back, 3 bases at V and 9 bases at J, with 28 bases in the middle. Germline V gene sequence: CDR1 SGDLS, CDR2 YYNGEE. The CDR3 is CASSAQPRPATTRGEQFF. In DNA, the CDR3 is TGTGCCAGCAGCGCCCAACCCCGTCCGGCTACTACACGGGGTGAGCAGTTCTTC.

This chain joins TRBV6-1 and TRBJ2-7, with 9 bases identical to TRBD2. CDR3 length equals 16 residues. V shed 2 bases, J shed 6 bases, and the junction held 11 bases outside the gene matches. Looked up from germline, CDR1 is MNHNS and CDR2 is SASEGT. The CDR3 DNA is TGTGCCAGCAGTGAAATTGTTAGCGGGAGTAATACCGAGCAGTACTTC. It codes for CASSEIVSGSNTEQYF.

This clone was observed a single time. Compared with germline, one end of the junction differs, possibly owing to a read error. The V and J genes are TRBV7-2 and TRBJ2-3; no clear D. Per the germline V gene, CDR1 is SGHTA and CDR2 is FQGNSA. The CDR3 loop spans 13 amino acids. The CDR3 region is CASSPSRTDMQYF. CDR3 DNA sequence: TGTGCCAGCAGCCCGTCTCGCACAGATATGCAGTATTTT.

The V and J genes are TRBV7-2 and TRBJ2-1; D is possibly TRBD1 (6 bases). The CDR3 is 14 amino acids. The V and J ends lost 0 bases and 8 bases respectively, with 11 bases between them. Germline CDR1 reads SGHTA; CDR2 reads FQGNSA. The CDR3 coding sequence is TGTGCCAGCAGCTTAGCTACAGGGATGGATGAGCAGTTCTTC. Protein product: CASSLATGMDEQFF.

The chain combines TRBV7-9 with TRBJ2-7; D gene ambiguous. The CDR3 covers 12 residues. Germline V gene sequence: CDR1 SEHNR, CDR2 FQNEAQ (reference sequence). V gave up 10 bases and J gave up 4 bases, with 14 bases separating them. CDR3 protein: CATNPISYEQYF. The CDR3 bases are TGTGCCACCAACCCTATTAGTTACGAGCAGTACTTC. The complete variable domain, with remaining parts taken from reference TRBV7-9 and TRBJ2-7, reads DTGVSQNPRHKITKRGQNVTFRCDPISEHNRLYWYRQTLGQGPEFLTYFQNEAQLEKSRLLSDRFSAERPKGSFSTLEIQRTEQGDSAMYLCATNPISYEQYFGPGTRLTVT.

The chain joins TRBV7-2 to TRBJ2-7; 12 bases fit TRBD2. Germline assignment: CDR1 SGHTA and CDR2 FQGNSA. The V gene end was trimmed by 6 bases and the J gene end by 2 bases; junction bases not matched to a gene: 5. This CDR3 region has 15 residues. The CDR3 DNA sequence: TGTGCCAGCAGGATCCGACTAGCGGGAGCCTACGAGCAGTACTTC. This gives the protein CASRIRLAGAYEQYF.

J is TRBJ2-1 and V is TRBV27, with 10 bases matching TRBD2. The CDR3 totals 16 residues. V gave up 5 bases and J gave up 6 bases; unmatched junction bases: 10. Germline V lookup: CDR1 MNHEY, CDR2 SMNVEV (reference sequence). The CDR3 nucleotides read TGTGCCAGCAGTCCAATGAGGACTAGCGGAGTCAATGAGCAGTTCTTC. As protein: CASSPMRTSGVNEQFF.

This clone was found a few times. V and J are TRBV5-8 and TRBJ2-5; D is unresolved. This CDR3 has 14 amino acids. The germline V gene has CDR1 SGHTS and CDR2 YDEGEE. The V and J ends lost 0 bases and 6 bases respectively, with 12 bases between them. CDR3 loop: CASSLGSSYQTQYF. The DNA of the CDR3 is TGTGCCAGCAGCTTGGGTTCTAGTTACCAGACCCAGTACTTC.

This sequence joins TRBV6-4 and TRBJ2-2, with 7 bases aligning to TRBD1. Germline V lookup: CDR1 MRHNA, CDR2 SNTAGT. The ends lost 5 bases at V and 3 bases at J; junction bases unmatched: 3. CDR3 length: 14 residues. CDR3 coding DNA: TGTGCCAGCAGTACAGGGGTCGACACCGGGGAGCTGTTTTTT. Its protein product is CASSTGVDTGELFF.